Presented here are 8 T cell receptor beta chains from one specimen sequenced in a study of T cell responses to AZD1222 COVID-19 vaccine. Produced via immunoSEQ multiplex PCR; TCRdb's table is partial and in-frame only. The data contain 90,000 to 120,000 clones, about 89% of them singletons. Sequenced here: peripheral blood, sampled 28 days after the second AZD1222 dose. These receptors all come from an adult who received the AZD1222 COVID-19 vaccine.

The J gene is TRBJ2-7, the V gene TRBV7-9; possibly TRBD1 or TRBD2 for D (6 bases each). Between the trimmed V and J ends, which lost 8 bases and 6 bases, there was a span of 17 bases. Germline CDR1 is SEHNR and CDR2 is FQNEAQ (reference sequence). This CDR3 region has 13 residues. The CDR3 DNA sequence: TGTGCCAGCCGCTCCCCGGGGGCGATCGAGCAGTACTTC. Translating it yields CASRSPGAIEQYF.

This sequence joins TRBV5-1 and TRBJ1-2, with no clear D. CDR1 is SGHRS, CDR2 YFSETQ, per germline. Deletions cut 5 bases from V and 4 bases from J, with 12 bases between. CDR3 size: 13 residues. The CDR3 is CASRPDVTYGYTF. CDR3 DNA: TGCGCCAGCAGACCTGATGTTACCTATGGCTACACCTTC.

The chain carries TRBV4-1 and TRBJ2-5; 9 nucleotides align to TRBD1. J was trimmed by 5 bases and V by 4 bases; bases with no gene match: 8. This CDR3 spans 15 amino acids. Germline V lookup: CDR1 MGHRA, CDR2 YSYEKL. In DNA form, the CDR3 reads TGCGCCAGCAGCCTTGGGACAGGGCTGTCGGAGACCCAGTACTTC. Encoded protein: CASSLGTGLSETQYF.

The genes are TRBV6-5 and TRBJ2-7, with 7 bases lining up with TRBD1. The germline V gene has CDR1 MNHEY and CDR2 SVGAGI. This CDR3 is 15 amino acids long. The junction had 4 bases not matched to a gene; V was cut back by 0 bases and J by 2 bases. CDR3 protein: CASSYSFRGTYEQYF. Written as DNA, the CDR3 is TGTGCCAGCAGTTACTCCTTCAGGGGGACCTACGAGCAGTACTTC.

This chain connects TRBV29-1 to TRBJ1-5; no reliable D call. The CDR3 has 11 residues. Looked up from germline, CDR1 is SQVTM and CDR2 is ANQGSEA. Deletions cut 1 base from V and 2 bases from J, with 0 bases between. CDR3 sequence reads: CSVEGNQPQHF. CDR3 coding DNA: TGCAGCGTTGAAGGCAATCAGCCCCAGCATTTT.

The rearrangement uses TRBV28 and TRBJ2-2; D gene ambiguous. The germline V gene encodes CDR1 MDHEN and CDR2 SYDVKM. Trimming left V 10 bases short and J 4 bases short, with 16 bases between. The length of the CDR3 is 14 residues. The CDR3 sequence is CANPRDGGTGELFF. CDR3 coding DNA: TGTGCCAACCCAAGGGATGGCGGCACCGGGGAGCTGTTTTTT.

This sequence joins TRBV5-6 and TRBJ1-4, with TRBD1 matching 8 bases. CDR3 length equals 14 residues. Germline V gene lookup returns CDR1 SGHDT and CDR2 YYEEEE. The V and J ends lost 4 bases and 8 bases, in that order; junction bases with no gene match: 7. In DNA form, the CDR3 reads TGTGCCAGCAGCCAGGGGGCAGCCACCGAAAAACTGTTTTTT. It encodes CASSQGAATEKLFF.

This chain joins TRBV2 and TRBJ1-1, with D hard to call. The germline CDR1 and CDR2 sequences are SNHLY and FYNNEI. The V end was cut by 5 bases, the J end by 12 bases, with 10 bases between. The CDR3 sequence is 10 residues long. The DNA of the CDR3 is TGTGCCAGCAGTACAGAGGCACCTTTCTTT. It translates to CASSTEAPFF.